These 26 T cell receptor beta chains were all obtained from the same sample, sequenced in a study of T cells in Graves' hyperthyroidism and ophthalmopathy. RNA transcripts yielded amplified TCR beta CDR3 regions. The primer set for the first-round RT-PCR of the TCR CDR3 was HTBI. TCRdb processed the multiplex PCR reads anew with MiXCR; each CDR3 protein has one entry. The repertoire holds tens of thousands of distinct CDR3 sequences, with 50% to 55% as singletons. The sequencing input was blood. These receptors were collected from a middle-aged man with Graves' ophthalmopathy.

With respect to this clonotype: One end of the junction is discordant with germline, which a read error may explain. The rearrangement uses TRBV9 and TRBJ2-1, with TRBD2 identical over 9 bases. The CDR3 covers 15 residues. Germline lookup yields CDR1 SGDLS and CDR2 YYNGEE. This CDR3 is CASSPSPAGGNERFF. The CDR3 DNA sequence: TGTGCCAGCAGCCCTTCTCCTGCGGGAGGGAATGAGCGGTTCTTC.

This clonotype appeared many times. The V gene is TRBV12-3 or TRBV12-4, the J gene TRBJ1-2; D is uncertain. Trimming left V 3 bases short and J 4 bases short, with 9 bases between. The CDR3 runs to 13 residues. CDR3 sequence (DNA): TGTGCCAGCAGTTTGGTTCGATCCTATGGCTACACCTTC. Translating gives CASSLVRSYGYTF.

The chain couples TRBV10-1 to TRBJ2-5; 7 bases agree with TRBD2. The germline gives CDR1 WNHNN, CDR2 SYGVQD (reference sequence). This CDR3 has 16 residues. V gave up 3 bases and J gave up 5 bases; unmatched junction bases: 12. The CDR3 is CASSDGGSSEGETQYF. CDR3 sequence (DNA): TGCGCCAGCAGTGATGGCGGGAGCTCCGAAGGGGAGACCCAGTACTTC.

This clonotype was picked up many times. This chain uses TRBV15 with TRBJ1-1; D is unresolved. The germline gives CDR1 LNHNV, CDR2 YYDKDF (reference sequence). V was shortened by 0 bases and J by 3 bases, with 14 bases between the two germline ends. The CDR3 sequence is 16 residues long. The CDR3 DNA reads TGTGCCACCAGCAGAGAACCTGGAGTTTTGGACACTGAAGCTTTCTTT. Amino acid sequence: CATSREPGVLDTEAFF.

CDR3 residues: CASPPGLAGGNTDTQYF. The DNA of the CDR3 is TGCGCCAGCCCGCCGGGACTAGCGGGAGGAAACACAGATACGCAGTATTTT. The J gene is TRBJ2-3, the V gene TRBV10-1; 15 bases fit TRBD2. This CDR3 region has 17 residues. V trimming: 8 bases; J trimming: 2 bases; junction bases outside the gene matches: 8. Germline-derived CDR1 and CDR2 are WNHNN and SYGVQD (reference sequence).

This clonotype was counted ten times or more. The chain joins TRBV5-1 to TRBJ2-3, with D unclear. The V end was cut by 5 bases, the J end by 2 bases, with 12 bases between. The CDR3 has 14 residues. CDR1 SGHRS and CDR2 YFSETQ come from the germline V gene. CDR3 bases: TGCGCCAGCAGGACCGTTCTTGCCACAGATACGCAGTATTTT. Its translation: CASRTVLATDTQYF.

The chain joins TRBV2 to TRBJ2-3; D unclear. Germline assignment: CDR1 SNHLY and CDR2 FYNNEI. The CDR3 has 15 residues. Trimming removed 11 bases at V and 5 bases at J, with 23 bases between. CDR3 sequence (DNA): TGTGCCTGCGTCGACAAGCTTCTATTCATAGATACGCAGTATTTT. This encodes CACVDKLLFIDTQYF.

CDR3 bases: TGCAGTGCAACGGGGGGGGCCGGGGGTCAGCCCCAGCATTTT. Its protein is CSATGGAGGQPQHF. The V gene is TRBV20-1, the J gene TRBJ1-5; a weak D match, TRBD1 (6 bases). V was pared by 6 bases and J by 6 bases, with 18 bases between. The CDR3 has 14 residues. Per germline, CDR1 DFQATT and CDR2 SNEGSKA (reference sequence).

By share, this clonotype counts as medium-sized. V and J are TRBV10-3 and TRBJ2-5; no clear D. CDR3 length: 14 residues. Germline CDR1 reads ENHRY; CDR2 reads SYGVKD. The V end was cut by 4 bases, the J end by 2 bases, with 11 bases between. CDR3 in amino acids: CAISAPDAQETQYF. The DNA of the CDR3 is TGTGCCATCAGTGCTCCGGACGCACAAGAGACCCAGTACTTC.

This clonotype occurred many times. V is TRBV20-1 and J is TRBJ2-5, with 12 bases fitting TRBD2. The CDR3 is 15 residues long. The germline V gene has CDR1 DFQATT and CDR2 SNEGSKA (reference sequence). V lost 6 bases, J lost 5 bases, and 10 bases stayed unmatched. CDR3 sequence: CSARLAGDPMETQYF. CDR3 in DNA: TGCAGTGCCAGACTAGCGGGGGACCCTATGGAGACCCAGTACTTC.

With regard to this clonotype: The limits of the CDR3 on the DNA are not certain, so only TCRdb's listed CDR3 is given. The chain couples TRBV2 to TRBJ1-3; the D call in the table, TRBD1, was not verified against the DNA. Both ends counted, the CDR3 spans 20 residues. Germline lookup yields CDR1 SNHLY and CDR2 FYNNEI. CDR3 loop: CASSGQTDTEAFFEQGTIYF.

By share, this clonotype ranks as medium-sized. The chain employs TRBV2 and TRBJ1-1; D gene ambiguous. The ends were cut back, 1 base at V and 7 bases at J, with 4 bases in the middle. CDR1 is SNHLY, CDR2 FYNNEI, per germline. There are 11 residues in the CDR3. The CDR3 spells CASSEGFEAFF. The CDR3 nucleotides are TGTGCCAGCAGTGAAGGTTTTGAAGCTTTCTTT.

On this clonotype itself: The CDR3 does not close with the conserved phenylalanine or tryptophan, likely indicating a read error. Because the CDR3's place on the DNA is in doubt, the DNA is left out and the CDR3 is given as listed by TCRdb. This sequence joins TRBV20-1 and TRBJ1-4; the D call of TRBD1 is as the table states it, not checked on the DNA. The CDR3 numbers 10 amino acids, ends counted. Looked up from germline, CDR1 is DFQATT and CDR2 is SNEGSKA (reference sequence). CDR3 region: CSARDRGQGY.

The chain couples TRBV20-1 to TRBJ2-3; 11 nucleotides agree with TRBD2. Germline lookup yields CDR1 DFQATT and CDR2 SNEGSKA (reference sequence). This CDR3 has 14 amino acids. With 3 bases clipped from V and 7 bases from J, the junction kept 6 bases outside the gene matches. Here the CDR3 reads CSARSSGGLYTQYF. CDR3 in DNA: TGCAGTGCTAGGTCTAGCGGGGGGTTATATACGCAGTATTTT.

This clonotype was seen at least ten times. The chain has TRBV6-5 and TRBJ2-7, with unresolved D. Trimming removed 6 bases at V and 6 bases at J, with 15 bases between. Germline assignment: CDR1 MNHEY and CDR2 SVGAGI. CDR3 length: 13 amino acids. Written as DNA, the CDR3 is TGTGCCAGCAGAAGTTCGGTCGTGGGCGAGCAGTACTTC. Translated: CASRSSVVGEQYF.

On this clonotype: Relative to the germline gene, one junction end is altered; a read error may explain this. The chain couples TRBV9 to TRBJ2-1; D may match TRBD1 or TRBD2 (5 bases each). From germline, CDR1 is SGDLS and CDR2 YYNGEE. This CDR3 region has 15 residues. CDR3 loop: CASSAGIGANNGQSF. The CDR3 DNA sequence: TGTGCCAGCAGCGCGGGGATAGGGGCGAATAATGGGCAGTCCTTC.

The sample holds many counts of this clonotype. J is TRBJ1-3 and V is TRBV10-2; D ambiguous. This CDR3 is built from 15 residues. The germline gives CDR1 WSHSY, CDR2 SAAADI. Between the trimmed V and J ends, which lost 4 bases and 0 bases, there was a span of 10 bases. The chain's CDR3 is CASSVGEPSGNTIYF. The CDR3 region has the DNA TGCGCCAGCAGTGTTGGGGAGCCCTCTGGAAACACCATATATTTT.

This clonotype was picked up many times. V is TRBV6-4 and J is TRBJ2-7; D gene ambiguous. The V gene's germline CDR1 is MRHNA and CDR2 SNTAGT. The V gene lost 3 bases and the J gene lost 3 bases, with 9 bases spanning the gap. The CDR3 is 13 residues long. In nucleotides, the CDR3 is TGTGCCAGCAGTGAAGAACCCGGCTACGAGCAGTACTTC. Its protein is CASSEEPGYEQYF.

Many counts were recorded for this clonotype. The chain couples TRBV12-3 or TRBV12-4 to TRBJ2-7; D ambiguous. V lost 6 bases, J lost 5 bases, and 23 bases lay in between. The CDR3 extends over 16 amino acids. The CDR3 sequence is CASSPADLSWRHEQYF. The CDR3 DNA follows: TGTGCCAGCAGCCCCGCGGACCTCTCTTGGCGCCACGAGCAGTACTTC.

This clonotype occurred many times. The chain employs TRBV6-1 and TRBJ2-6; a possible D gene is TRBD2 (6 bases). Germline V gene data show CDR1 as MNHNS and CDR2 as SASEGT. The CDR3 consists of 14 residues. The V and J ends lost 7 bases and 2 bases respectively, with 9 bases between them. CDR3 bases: TGTGCCAGCATGAGGGAGGCTGGGGCCAACGTCCTGACTTTC. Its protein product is CASMREAGANVLTF.

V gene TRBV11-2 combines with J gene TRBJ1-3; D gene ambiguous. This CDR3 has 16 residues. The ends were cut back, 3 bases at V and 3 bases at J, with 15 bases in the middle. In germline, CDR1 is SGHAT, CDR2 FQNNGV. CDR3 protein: CASSFNQLSFGNTIYF. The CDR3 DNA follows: TGTGCCAGCAGCTTTAATCAATTAAGCTTTGGAAACACCATATATTTT.

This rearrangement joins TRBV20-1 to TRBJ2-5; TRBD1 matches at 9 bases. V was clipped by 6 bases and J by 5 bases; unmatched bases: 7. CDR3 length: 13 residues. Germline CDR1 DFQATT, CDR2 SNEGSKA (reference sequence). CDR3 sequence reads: CSAPDRGLETQYF. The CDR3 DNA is TGCAGTGCCCCCGACAGGGGGTTGGAGACCCAGTACTTC.

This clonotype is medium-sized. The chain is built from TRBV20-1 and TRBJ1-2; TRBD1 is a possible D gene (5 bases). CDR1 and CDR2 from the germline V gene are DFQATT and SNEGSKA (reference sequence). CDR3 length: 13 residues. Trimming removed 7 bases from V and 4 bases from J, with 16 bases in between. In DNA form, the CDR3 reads TGCAGTGTGGCCAACCGGGACGCCTATGGCTACACCTTC. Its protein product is CSVANRDAYGYTF.

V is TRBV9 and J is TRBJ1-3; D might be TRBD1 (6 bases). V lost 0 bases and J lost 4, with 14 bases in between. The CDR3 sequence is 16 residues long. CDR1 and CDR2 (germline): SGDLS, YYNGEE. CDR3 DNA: TGTGCCAGCAGCGTAGCGACCGGGGGCGAAGGAAACACCATATATTTT. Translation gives CASSVATGGEGNTIYF.

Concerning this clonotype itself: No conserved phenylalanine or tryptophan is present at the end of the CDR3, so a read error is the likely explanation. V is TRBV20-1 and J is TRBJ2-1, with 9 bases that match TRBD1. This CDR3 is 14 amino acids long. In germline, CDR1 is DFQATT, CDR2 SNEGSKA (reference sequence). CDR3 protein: CSAKWDRECNVQFL. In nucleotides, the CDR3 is TGCAGTGCTAAGTGGGACAGGGAATGCAATGTGCAGTTCTTA.

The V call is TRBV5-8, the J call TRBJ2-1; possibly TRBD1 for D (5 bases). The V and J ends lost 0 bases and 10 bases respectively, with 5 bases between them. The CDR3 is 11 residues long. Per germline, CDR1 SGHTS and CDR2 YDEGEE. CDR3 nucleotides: TGTGCCAGCAGCTTGGGGGGCGAGCAGTTCTTC. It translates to CASSLGGEQFF.